The next 9 T cell receptor beta chains were all read from a single sample in a study of blood T cell repertoires in COVID-19. The repertoire was sequenced with immunoSEQ multiplex PCR; TCRdb's copy has only in-frame clones and lacks some. The repertoire holds 360,000 or so clones, with roughly 87% as singletons. The material sequenced was PBMCs or T cells enriched from blood (not recorded which). The receptors derive from a woman in her forties or fifties who had recovered from COVID-19.

The J gene is TRBJ1-1, the V gene TRBV11-1, with TRBD1 matching 9 bases. CDR1 and CDR2 from the germline V gene are SGHAT and FQDESV (reference sequence). There are 14 residues in the CDR3. Trimming took 5 bases from V and 2 from J; bases not matched to a gene: 3. The CDR3 protein is CASSRDRANTEAFF. The CDR3 bases are TGTGCCAGCAGCCGGGACAGGGCCAACACTGAAGCTTTCTTT.

This clone showed up just once. This rearrangement joins TRBV10-3 to TRBJ2-2; TRBD2 aligns across 7 bases. Germline V lookup: CDR1 ENHRY, CDR2 SYGVKD. V trimming: 9 bases; J trimming: 3 bases; junction bases outside the gene matches: 1. This CDR3 comprises 12 residues. The CDR3: CAIRGDTGELFF. Here the CDR3 DNA reads TGTGCCATTCGGGGGGACACCGGGGAGCTGTTTTTT.

CDR3 DNA: TGTGCCAGCAGCGGCGTTGAGGGGGTCTCAACTAATGAAAAACTGTTTTTT. It specifies CASSGVEGVSTNEKLFF. The gene calls are TRBV7-8 and TRBJ1-4; tentatively, D is TRBD1 (6 bases). The CDR3 consists of 17 residues. Trimming removed 5 bases from V and 0 bases from J, with 16 bases in between. Germline V gene sequence: CDR1 SGHVS, CDR2 FQNEAQ.

This clone appeared once. The chain recombines TRBV5-1 with TRBJ1-4, with 7 positions matching TRBD1. CDR3 length: 15 residues. The ends lost 3 bases at V and 1 base at J; junction bases unmatched: 3. Germline V CDR1 and CDR2: SGHRS, YFSETQ. CDR3 loop: CASSWGDRTNEKLFF. For the CDR3, the DNA is TGCGCCAGCAGCTGGGGGGACAGAACTAATGAAAAACTGTTTTTT. Drawing the rest from reference TRBV5-1 and TRBJ1-4, the complete variable domain is KAGVTQTPRYLIKTRGQQVTLSCSPISGHRSVSWYQQTPGQGLQFLFEYFSETQRNKGNFPGRFSGRQFSNSRSEMNVSTLELGDSALYLCASSWGDRTNEKLFFGSGTQLSVL.

The chain employs TRBV19 and TRBJ1-2; TRBD1 might be the D (6 bases). V lost 3 bases and J lost 6, with 11 bases in between. Germline V gives CDR1 LNHDA, CDR2 SQIVND (reference sequence). This CDR3 is 13 amino acids long. CDR3 protein: CASSITGIDGYTF. DNA for the CDR3: TGTGCCAGTAGTATCACAGGGATCGATGGCTACACCTTC.

This clone has a handful of counts. The chain is built from TRBV6-1 and TRBJ1-6, with TRBD1 matching over 8 bases. V was clipped by 1 base and J by 6 bases; unmatched bases: 2. The germline V gene encodes CDR1 MNHNS and CDR2 SASEGT. The CDR3 contains 15 residues. The CDR3 region has the DNA TGTGCCAGCAGTGAAGTGACAGGGGCTAATTCACCCCTCCACTTT. Translated: CASSEVTGANSPLHF.

The gene calls are TRBV6-5 and TRBJ1-2; 11 bases are a match to TRBD1. Germline CDR1 is MNHEY and CDR2 is SVGAGI. V lost 5 bases and J lost 6; bases outside the gene matches: 5. This CDR3 is built from 14 residues. CDR3 DNA sequence: TGTGCCAGCAGTCCCTTGGACAGGGGGCATGGCTACACCTTC. Encoded protein: CASSPLDRGHGYTF.

The V gene is TRBV5-6, the J gene TRBJ1-2; weak D call: TRBD1 (5 bases). Between the trimmed V and J ends, which lost 4 bases and 0 bases, there was a span of 13 bases. The CDR3 runs to 15 residues. Germline assignment: CDR1 SGHDT and CDR2 YYEEEE. CDR3 nucleotides: TGTGCCAGCAGCCGGGGCGGGAGTACTAACTATGGCTACACCTTC. Its protein product is CASSRGGSTNYGYTF. The whole variable domain, remainder taken from reference TRBV5-6 and TRBJ1-2, is DAGVTQSPTHLIKTRGQQVTLRCSPKSGHDTVSWYQQALGQGPQFIFQYYEEEERQRGNFPDRFSGHQFPNYSSELNVNALLLGDSALYLCASSRGGSTNYGYTFGSGTRLTVV.

Of note for this clone: Other DNA sequences from this sample encode an identical CDR3 as well. V gene TRBV6-5 combines with J gene TRBJ1-2; D might be TRBD1 (5 bases). Germline V gene sequence: CDR1 MNHEY, CDR2 SVGAGI. V shed 5 bases and J shed 1 base, with 8 bases lying between them. The CDR3 contains 13 residues. Here the CDR3 DNA reads TGTGCCAGCAGTCCCGACAGTAACTATGGCTACACCTTC. Amino acid sequence: CASSPDSNYGYTF.